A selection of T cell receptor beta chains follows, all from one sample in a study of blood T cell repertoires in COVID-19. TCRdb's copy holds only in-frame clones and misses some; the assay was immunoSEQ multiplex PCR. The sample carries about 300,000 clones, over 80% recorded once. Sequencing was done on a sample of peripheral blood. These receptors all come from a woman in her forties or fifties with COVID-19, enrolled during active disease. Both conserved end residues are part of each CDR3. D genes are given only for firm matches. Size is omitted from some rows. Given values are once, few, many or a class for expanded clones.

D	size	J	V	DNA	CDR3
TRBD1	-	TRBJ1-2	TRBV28	TGTGCCAGCATCTCAGGGGGCGGTTACGGCTACACCTTC	CASISGGGYGYTF
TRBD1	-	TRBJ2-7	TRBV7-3	TGTGCCAGCAGCTCTGGACAGGGTCCCTACGAGCAGTACTTC	CASSSGQGPYEQYF
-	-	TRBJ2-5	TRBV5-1	TGCGCCAGCAGTTTCAGTGGGAGTTCGAGTCCAGAGACCCAGTACTTC	CASSFSGSSSPETQYF
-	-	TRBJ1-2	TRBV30	TGTGCCTGGACGAGGCTGCCCGAGTTAGGCTATGGCTACACCTTC	CAWTRLPELGYGYTF
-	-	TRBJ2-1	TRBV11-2	TGTGCCAGCAGCTTAGTCCCTAGCAGCTCCTACAATGAGCAGTTCTTC	CASSLVPSSSYNEQFF
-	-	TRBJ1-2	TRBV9	TGTGCCAGCAGCGCCCGAGGGACAACTAACTATGGCTACACCTTC	CASSARGTTNYGYTF
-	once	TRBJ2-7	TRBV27	TGTGCCAGCAGTTTAACAGGGATACTTTACGAGCAGTACTTC	CASSLTGILYEQYF
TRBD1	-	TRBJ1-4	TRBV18	TGTGCCAGCTCACGGGGACAGGGAGAGGAAGTTTTTTTT	CASSRGQGEEVFF
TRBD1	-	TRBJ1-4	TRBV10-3	TGTGCCATCAGTGAGTCCACAGGGGGGAATGAAAAACTGTTTTTT	CAISESTGGNEKLFF
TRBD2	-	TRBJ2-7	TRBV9	TGTGCCAGCAGCGCCGGCGGGGGGGCCTACGAGCAGTACTTC	CASSAGGGAYEQYF
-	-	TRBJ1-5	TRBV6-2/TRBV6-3	TGTGCCAGCAGTTTCACGGGACTTCAAATCAATCAGCCCCAGCATTTT	CASSFTGLQINQPQHF
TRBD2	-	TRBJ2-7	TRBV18	TGTGCCAGCTCACCCACAATAGCGGGAGGAGGTTGGGAGCAGTACTTC	CASSPTIAGGGWEQYF
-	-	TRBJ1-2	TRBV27	TGTGCCAGCAGTTTAAGACCCCCTTTAGAAGGGGACTATGGCTACACCTTC	CASSLRPPLEGDYGYTF
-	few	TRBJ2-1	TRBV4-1	TGCGCCAGCAGCCCGACCCGCGGGCGGATCTCGTACAATGAGCAGTTCTTC	CASSPTRGRISYNEQFF
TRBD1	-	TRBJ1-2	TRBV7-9	TGTGCCAGCAGCCGGGACAGCATCTATGGCTACACCTTC	CASSRDSIYGYTF
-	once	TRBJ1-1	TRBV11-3	TGTGCCAGCAGCCTCTTCGGGTGGAACACTGAAGCTTTCTTT	CASSLFGWNTEAFF
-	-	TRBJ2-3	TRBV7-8	TGTGCCAGCAGCGGCCAAGGACTGGCCTATGGGGATACGCAGTATTTT	CASSGQGLAYGDTQYF
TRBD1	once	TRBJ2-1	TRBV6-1	TGTGCCAGCAGTGAATCCGGGACAGGGAACAATGAGCAGTTCTTC	CASSESGTGNNEQFF
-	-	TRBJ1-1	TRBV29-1	TGCAGCGTTGAATATAGAAACACTGAAGCTTTCTTT	CSVEYRNTEAFF
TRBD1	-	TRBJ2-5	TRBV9	TGTGCCAGCAGTTACTGGACAGGGCAGAAAGAGACCCAGTACTTC	CASSYWTGQKETQYF
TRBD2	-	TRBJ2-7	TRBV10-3	TGTGCCACCCAAGGACTAGCGGGATTCCACGAGCAGTACTTC	CATQGLAGFHEQYF
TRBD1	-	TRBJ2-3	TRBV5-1	TGCGCCAGCAGCTTCGGACAGGGGGCCCCGACAGATACGCAGTATTTT	CASSFGQGAPTDTQYF
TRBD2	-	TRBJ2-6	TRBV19	TGTGCCAGTAGTTCCCAAGCGGGAGGCTTCTCTGGGGCCAACGTCCTGACTTTC	CASSSQAGGFSGANVLTF
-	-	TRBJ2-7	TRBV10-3	TGTGCCATCAGTGAGGAAAACAGCGACCCGGGAGAGCAGTACTTC	CAISEENSDPGEQYF
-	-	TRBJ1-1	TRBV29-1	TGCAGCGTTGAGGTACAGGGCATCACTGAAGCTTTCTTT	CSVEVQGITEAFF
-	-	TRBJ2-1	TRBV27	TGTGCCAGCAGTCGCTACAGGGATGAGCAGTTCTTC	CASSRYRDEQFF
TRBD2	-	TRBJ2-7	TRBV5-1	TGCGCCAGCAGCAGGACTAGCGGGATTGTGTTCGAGCAGTACTTC	CASSRTSGIVFEQYF
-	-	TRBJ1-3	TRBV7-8	TGTGCCAGCAGCCCCGGGGGGGCTCCTGGAAACACCATATATTTT	CASSPGGAPGNTIYF
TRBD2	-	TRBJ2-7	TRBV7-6	TGTGCCAGCAGCCCCGCCGTCGGGGGGGGGAATTACGAGCAGTACTTC	CASSPAVGGGNYEQYF
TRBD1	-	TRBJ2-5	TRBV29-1	TGCAGCGTTGCGGGACAGGGGAAGACCCAGTACTTC	CSVAGQGKTQYF
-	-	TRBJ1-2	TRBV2	TGTGCCAGCAGTTCCGGGACAAGAGCTAACTATGGCTACACCTTC	CASSSGTRANYGYTF
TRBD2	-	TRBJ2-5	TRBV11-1	TGTGCCAGCAGCCCCCAAGCGGGAGCGAGGGAGACCCAGTACTTC	CASSPQAGARETQYF
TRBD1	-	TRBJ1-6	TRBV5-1	TGCGCCAGCAGCTTGGTAGGGGACAGGGGTACTTCACCCCTCCACTTT	CASSLVGDRGTSPLHF
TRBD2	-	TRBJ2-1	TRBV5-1	TGCGCCAGCAGCTGGGGGACTAGCGGGAATGAGCAGTTCTTC	CASSWGTSGNEQFF
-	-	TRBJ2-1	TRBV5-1	TGCGCCAGCAGACCTCCTTCGGGGATGGATGAGCAGTTCTTC	CASRPPSGMDEQFF
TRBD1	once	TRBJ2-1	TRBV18	TGTGCCAGCTCAGTCACAGGGGTAGCCCCCTACAATGAGCAGTTCTTC	CASSVTGVAPYNEQFF
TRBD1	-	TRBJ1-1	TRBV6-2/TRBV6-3	TGTGCCAGCAGTTACCTCAACCGGGACAGGGAGAACACTGAAGCTTTCTTT	CASSYLNRDRENTEAFF